Below, 29 T cell receptor beta chains from the same sample are listed, as sequenced in a study of Ad26.COV2.S vaccination and SARS-CoV-2 variants. Produced via immunoSEQ multiplex PCR; TCRdb's table is partial and in-frame only. The sample records roughly 380,000 clones, about 90% being singletons. The sequenced sample was peripheral blood, obtained after recovery from COVID-19. Source of these receptors: a human donor who had recovered from COVID-19.

The V gene is TRBV27, the J gene TRBJ1-1, with a tentative D call TRBD1 (6 bases). V dropped 5 bases and J dropped 3 bases, with 10 bases sitting between them. The germline CDR1 and CDR2 sequences are MNHEY and SMNVEV (reference sequence). This CDR3 has 13 residues. The CDR3 spells CASSHPGDTEAFF. The CDR3 coding sequence is TGTGCCAGCAGTCACCCAGGGGACACTGAAGCTTTCTTT.

The chain carries TRBV5-5 and TRBJ2-2; TRBD1 matches 7 bases. CDR1 is SGHKS and CDR2 is YYEKEE in the germline V gene (reference sequence). This CDR3 is 15 amino acids long. The ends lost 3 bases at V and 3 bases at J; junction bases unmatched: 5. The chain's CDR3 is CASSWTGQDTGELFF. In DNA, the CDR3 is TGTGCCAGCAGCTGGACCGGACAGGACACCGGGGAGCTGTTTTTT. Looking up the rest from reference TRBV5-5 and TRBJ2-2 gives the full variable domain: DAGVTQSPTHLIKTRGQQVTLRCSPISGHKSVSWYQQVLGQGPQFIFQYYEKEERGRGNFPDRFSARQFPNYSSELNVNALLLGDSALYLCASSWTGQDTGELFFGEGSRLTVL.

The gene calls are TRBV6-6 and TRBJ1-4, with no clear D. This CDR3 region has 13 residues. Germline V gene data show CDR1 as MNHNY and CDR2 as SVGAGI (reference sequence). The V gene lost 5 bases and the J gene lost 7 bases, with 11 bases spanning the gap. CDR3 sequence reads: CASSLGDGEKLFF. The DNA of the CDR3 is TGTGCCAGCAGTCTTGGTGACGGTGAAAAACTGTTTTTT.

The chain combines TRBV18 with TRBJ2-7; 9 bases map to TRBD1. The trim removed 4 bases at V and 0 bases at J, leaving 7 bases unmatched. Germline V CDR1 and CDR2: KGHSH, LQKENI. CDR3 length equals 16 residues. CDR3 coding DNA: TGTGCCAGCTCACTCCGGACAGGGGCACTCTCCTACGAGCAGTACTTC. Its translation is CASSLRTGALSYEQYF.

The genes are TRBV7-9 and TRBJ1-1, with TRBD1 identical over 7 bases. Germline CDR1 reads SEHNR; CDR2 reads FQNEAQ (reference sequence). With 11 bases clipped from V and 3 bases from J, the junction kept 18 bases outside the gene matches. CDR3 length: 16 residues. The CDR3 region has the DNA TGTGCCGGTACAAAAGGGAGGGGGCGTAAGGACACTGAAGCTTTCTTT. It specifies CAGTKGRGRKDTEAFF.

The CDR3 loop is CASSSPAEGGTDTQYF. The DNA for the CDR3 is TGTGCCAGCAGTTCCCCGGCGGAGGGAGGCACAGATACGCAGTATTTT. The genes are TRBV28 and TRBJ2-3; D perhaps matches TRBD2 (6 bases). Germline lookup yields CDR1 MDHEN and CDR2 SYDVKM. Trimming took 4 bases from V and 1 from J, leaving 15 bases between them. The CDR3 loop spans 16 amino acids.

This chain joins TRBV13 and TRBJ2-3; TRBD1 agrees at 7 bases. J gave up 2 bases and V 5 bases, and 10 bases lay outside the gene matches. Germline lookup yields CDR1 PRHDT and CDR2 FYEKMQ (reference sequence). This CDR3 comprises 16 residues. DNA of the CDR3: TGTGCCAGCAGCCCCTACTCGGGACAGAACACAGATACGCAGTATTTT. Translating it yields CASSPYSGQNTDTQYF.

The chain has TRBV6-1 and TRBJ1-5; D gene ambiguous. V dropped 2 bases and J dropped 2 bases, with 10 bases sitting between them. Germline loops: CDR1 MNHNS, CDR2 SASEGT. The length of the CDR3 is 15 residues. The CDR3 DNA is TGTGCCAGCAGTGAATCCTCTGGGGGCAATCAGCCCCAGCATTTT. Translation: CASSESSGGNQPQHF.

Only one count was recorded for this clone. This rearrangement joins TRBV13 to TRBJ1-2, with no clear D. CDR1 and CDR2 (germline): PRHDT, FYEKMQ (reference sequence). V was trimmed by 4 bases and J by 8 bases, leaving 14 bases between them. The CDR3 sequence is 13 residues long. The CDR3 bases are TGTGCCAGCAGCTCCGGAGGCTGGGCGGGCTACACCTTC. This codes for CASSSGGWAGYTF.

The chain joins TRBV21-1 to TRBJ2-1; the table calls TRBD2, which could not be checked here. TRBV21-1 constitutes a pseudogene. The CDR3 loop spans 19 amino acids. CDR3 sequence: CASSKVYDLLTSGTSEQFF. The DNA of the CDR3 is TGTGCCAGCAGCAAAGTATATGATTTGCTCACTAGCGGGACAAGTGAGCAGTTCTTC.

The chain is built from TRBV12-5 and TRBJ2-7, with D possibly TRBD1 on 5 matching bases. The CDR3 covers 14 residues. V was shortened by 7 bases and J by 6 bases, with 19 bases between the two germline ends. Per the germline V gene, CDR1 is LGHNT and CDR2 is FRNRAP. CDR3 residues: CASAPPGRVGEQYF. CDR3 nucleotides: TGTGCTAGTGCCCCACCGGGCAGGGTCGGCGAGCAGTACTTC.

The J gene is TRBJ1-6, the V gene TRBV15; a weak D match, TRBD1 (5 bases). Germline CDR1 LNHNV, CDR2 YYDKDF (reference sequence). The CDR3 spans 16 residues. In DNA form, the CDR3 reads TGTGCGACCCAGGGTTCAGAACAGTTGGATAATTCACCCCTCCACTTT. Translated: CATQGSEQLDNSPLHF.

CDR3 DNA: TGCGCCAGCAGCCTCCGGGACAGGGTCAACGAGCAGTACTTC. Residues: CASSLRDRVNEQYF. The rearrangement links TRBV5-1 to TRBJ2-7; 9 nucleotides match TRBD1. This CDR3 is built from 14 residues. With V trimmed by 4 bases and J by 5 bases, 7 bases remained unmatched. Germline CDR1 and CDR2: SGHRS and YFSETQ.

The chain joins TRBV19 to TRBJ1-1, with TRBD1 identical over 11 bases. Germline-derived CDR1 and CDR2 are LNHDA and SQIVND (reference sequence). The J segment lost 5 bases and the V segment lost 8 bases, leaving 4 bases of the junction unmatched. The CDR3 spans 13 residues. CDR3 sequence reads: CASLDRGLTEAFF. The CDR3 DNA follows: TGTGCCAGTCTGGACAGGGGGCTTACTGAAGCTTTCTTT.

The chain has TRBV10-3 and TRBJ1-4; no clear D gene. The CDR3 totals 15 residues. Per germline, CDR1 ENHRY and CDR2 SYGVKD. The V end was cut by 7 bases, the J end by 8 bases, with 20 bases between. CDR3 residues: CAINSGRAPSEKLFF. CDR3 coding DNA: TGTGCCATCAACTCAGGACGGGCCCCTTCCGAAAAACTGTTTTTT.

The V call is TRBV9, the J call TRBJ1-1; D uncertain. Germline V gene lookup returns CDR1 SGDLS and CDR2 YYNGEE. Trimming left V 4 bases short and J 5 bases short, with 6 bases between. The length of the CDR3 is 11 residues. DNA of the CDR3: TGTGCCAGCAGCCCCGAGACTGAAGCTTTCTTT. Encoded protein: CASSPETEAFF.

The table lists this clone with a count of one. The rearrangement links TRBV19 to TRBJ1-1; D uncertain. This CDR3 spans 13 amino acids. Germline V gives CDR1 LNHDA, CDR2 SQIVND (reference sequence). Trimming removed 6 bases at V and 6 bases at J, with 14 bases between. In DNA, the CDR3 is TGTGCCAGTAGCTACGGGGTAATGGCTGAAGCTTTCTTT. Its protein product is CASSYGVMAEAFF.

V is TRBV15 and J is TRBJ2-7, with D unclear. Deletions cut 4 bases from V and 3 bases from J, with 16 bases between. The CDR3 is 15 residues long. The germline V gene has CDR1 LNHNV and CDR2 YYDKDF (reference sequence). The CDR3 spells CATSNPRGGSYEQYF. The CDR3 DNA follows: TGTGCCACCAGCAACCCCAGAGGCGGCAGCTACGAGCAGTACTTC.

The rearrangement links TRBV19 to TRBJ2-1; D tentatively fits TRBD1 or TRBD2 (5 bases each). The V gene lost 3 bases and the J gene lost 10 bases, with 10 bases spanning the gap. Looked up from germline, CDR1 is LNHDA and CDR2 is SQIVND (reference sequence). The CDR3 has 12 amino acids. Here the CDR3 reads CASSIGTREQFF. The CDR3 DNA is TGTGCCAGTAGTATCGGGACCCGGGAGCAGTTCTTC.

The chain carries TRBV27 and TRBJ2-5, with D unresolved. Germline V CDR1 and CDR2: MNHEY, SMNVEV (reference sequence). The CDR3 is 15 amino acids. V gave up 3 bases and J gave up 0 bases, with 11 bases separating them. This chain's CDR3 is CASSFVVGYQETQYF. Written as DNA, the CDR3 is TGTGCCAGCAGTTTTGTCGTGGGCTACCAAGAGACCCAGTACTTC.

The chain is built from TRBV5-1 and TRBJ2-7, with 7 bases matching TRBD1. The CDR3 has 14 residues. Losses at the gene ends were 2 bases for V and 6 bases for J; bases not matched to a gene: 8. Per the germline V gene, CDR1 is SGHRS and CDR2 is YFSETQ. Here the CDR3 reads CASSFSQGVSEQYF. CDR3 nucleotide sequence: TGCGCCAGCAGCTTCAGCCAGGGGGTGAGCGAGCAGTACTTC.

As concerns this clone: The junction departs from the called germline gene at one end, perhaps through a read error. The identical CDR3 is also encoded by other nucleotide sequences in the sample. V gene TRBV4-1 combines with J gene TRBJ2-3; D not resolved. The length of the CDR3 is 15 residues. Germline loops: CDR1 MGHRA, CDR2 YSYEKL. Written as DNA, the CDR3 is TGCGCCAGTAGCCAAGTGGCAGCTAGCACAGATACGCAGTATTTT. Translating it yields CASSQVAASTDTQYF.

The chain carries TRBV7-2 and TRBJ2-3; 14 bases match TRBD2. After removal of 2 bases from V and 4 bases from J, the junction contained 8 bases not matched to a gene. This CDR3 comprises 18 residues. Germline lookup yields CDR1 SGHTA and CDR2 FQGNSA. This CDR3 is CASSLTQGLAGASDTQYF. The CDR3 region has the DNA TGTGCCAGCAGCTTAACCCAGGGACTAGCGGGGGCCTCAGATACGCAGTATTTT.

V gene TRBV5-1 combines with J gene TRBJ2-2; D is perhaps TRBD2 (5 bases). The germline V gene encodes CDR1 SGHRS and CDR2 YFSETQ. This CDR3 contains 13 residues. V dropped 5 bases and J dropped 7 bases, with 12 bases sitting between them. This CDR3 reads CASRPDWGGELFF. In nucleotides, the CDR3 is TGCGCCAGCAGGCCGGACTGGGGCGGGGAGCTGTTTTTT.

The count of this clone is one. The genes are TRBV7-6 and TRBJ1-3, with TRBD1 as a possible D gene (6 bases). Germline V gene lookup returns CDR1 SGHVS and CDR2 FNYEAQ. CDR3 length: 18 residues. V lost 5 bases, J lost 2 bases, and 22 bases lay in between. The CDR3 here is CASSPTLVGAGTGNTIYF. The CDR3 nucleotides read TGTGCCAGCAGCCCTACGCTGGTGGGGGCAGGGACTGGAAACACCATATATTTT.

The genes are TRBV29-1 and TRBJ2-7; D tentatively fits TRBD1 or TRBD2 (5 bases each). Germline CDR1 reads SQVTM; CDR2 reads ANQGSEA. V gave up 4 bases and J gave up 3 bases, with 13 bases separating them. CDR3 size: 13 residues. In DNA form, the CDR3 reads TGCAGCGTTGGAAGGGACCTTCTCTACGAGCAGTACTTC. The encoded protein is CSVGRDLLYEQYF.

This clone was observed once. The chain employs TRBV6-5 and TRBJ2-7; TRBD1 matches 9 bases. The junction had 8 bases not matched to a gene; V was cut back by 7 bases and J by 1 base. CDR1 MNHEY and CDR2 SVGAGI come from the germline V gene. CDR3 size: 15 residues. CDR3 nucleotides: TGTGCCAGCAACTCCGGGACAGGGTTGTCCTACGAGCAGTACTTC. It yields the protein CASNSGTGLSYEQYF.

The V and J genes are TRBV5-8 and TRBJ1-3; the D is unclear. V dropped 4 bases and J dropped 2 bases, with 22 bases sitting between them. In germline, CDR1 is SGHTS, CDR2 YDEGEE. The CDR3 sequence is 18 residues long. In DNA form, the CDR3 reads TGTGCCAGCAGCCCCAAGGACTGGGAACGAATAACTGGAAACACCATATATTTT. As protein: CASSPKDWERITGNTIYF.

This sequence joins TRBV7-9 and TRBJ2-1; D may be TRBD1 or TRBD2 (5 bases each). Per the germline V gene, CDR1 is SEHNR and CDR2 is FQNEAQ (reference sequence). The V gene lost 1 base and the J gene lost 5 bases, with 9 bases spanning the gap. The CDR3 is made up of 14 amino acids. The CDR3 nucleotides are TGTGCCAGCAGCTTAGTAATGGGGGACAATGAGCAGTTCTTC. Amino acid sequence: CASSLVMGDNEQFF.